Sequencing of this T cell receptor beta chain was carried out in a study of monozygotic twins with inflammatory bowel disease. Findings and limits, study-wide: IBD patients shared fewer clonotypes with others than healthy twins, especially with disease activity. Similarity of repertoires did not differ between concordant and discordant twins, possibly from limited power.

With regard to this clonotype: Its specificity is not known.

It was 3500 ng of total RNA that each TCR library used. TCRdb reprocessed the 5' RACE reads and stores each CDR3 protein as one record, lacking DNA. Its listing shows approximately 330,000 distinct CDR3 sequences. Every donor provided one blood sample measuring around 2.4 ml. The source is a human donor with ulcerative colitis or Crohn's disease, or a healthy co-twin of an affected twin (not recorded which). The sample taken for sequencing was blood.

CDR3 loop: CASSQEAPGTGTDTQYF. The chain recombines TRBV3-1 with TRBJ2-3; the D call from TCRdb, TRBD1, cannot be confirmed without DNA. The CDR3 consists of 17 residues. The V gene's germline CDR1 is LGHDT and CDR2 YNNKEL (reference sequence).